This TCR beta chain was sequenced for a study of preoperative IRX-2 immunotherapy in early breast cancer. TCRdb keeps only in-frame clones here, not all; method: immunoSEQ multiplex PCR. The sample has around 88,000 clones; roughly 88% are singletons. Treatment of the sample: preoperative locoregional IRX-2 cytokine immunotherapy. Samples came from a phase Ib trial of preoperative locoregional IRX-2 cytokine immunotherapy. The V gene's germline CDR1 is SQVTM and CDR2 ANQGSEA. The CDR3 has 12 amino acids. V lost 7 bases and J 3 bases, leaving 12 bases between the germline ends. The sequence was collected from a human donor with breast cancer. Sequences were derived from tumor tissue, sampled after IRX-2 immunotherapy. J is TRBJ1-1 and V is TRBV29-1; D gene uncertain. In nucleotides, the CDR3 is TGCAGCGCCTCTTCGGGCTACACTGAAGCTTTCTTT. It yields the protein CSASSGYTEAFF.